This TCR beta chain was observed in a study of OX40 agonist ivuxolimab in advanced cancers. A note on the overall study: Ivuxolimab was a fully human IgG2 agonistic monoclonal antibody targeting the costimulatory receptor OX40 (CD134). Intravenous ivuxolimab was administered to patients every 2 weeks at six dose levels: 0.01, 0.1, 0.3, 1.5, 3 and 10 mg/kg. Of the 50 to 55 patients in dose escalation, approximately 20 had hepatocellular carcinoma, around 15 had melanoma, 9 had renal cell carcinoma and 9 had head and neck cancer. In the dose-escalation cohort, nearly 85% of patients were male, and the mean age was around 60 years with a range of roughly 23 to 90. Patients were allowed to have had prior anti-PD-1, anti-PD-L1 or anti-CTLA-4 therapy, and approximately 40% of the dose-escalation patients had been treated with checkpoint inhibitors. Partial responses occurred in three dose-escalation patients, of whom one had hepatocellular carcinoma and two had cutaneous melanoma. The purpose of peripheral TCRbeta sequencing was to test whether ivuxolimab changed TCR sequence diversity and led to clonal T-cell expansion. The paper covers the monotherapy dose-escalation part of the phase I ivuxolimab trial, which included N ≈ 50 patients. Here is what the overall study found, with its caveats: Which antigens the clonally expanded peripheral T cells were specific for was not determined. Clonal expansion of both CD4+ and CD8+ blood T cells was observed from baseline to week 6 at doses 0.1 to 3.0 mg/kg. Low levels of normalized T-cell clonal expansion were also seen in some patients who did not respond. Partial responders in the 0.1-3.0 mg/kg groups had among the lowest normalized peripheral clonal expansion, especially among CD8+ T cells. After ivuxolimab, more expanded clones were found on average in CD8+ T cells than in CD4+ T cells.

For sequencing of the TCRbeta CDR3 region, genomic DNA was extracted from the sorted cells. The immunoSEQ Assay was used to sequence the TCRbeta CDR3 regions. TCRdb limited this immuneACCESS table to in-frame rearrangements with V and J called. A share of clones is missing; checked studies link under half to unresolved V genes, and the rest is unexplained. The sample includes 60,000 to 80,000 clones, with approximately 82% observed a single time. The ten top clones hold around 1.5% of the sample. The CDR3 holds 15 amino acids from the cysteine to the phenylalanine. The CDR3 DNA has 45 bases and is translated from base 1. V drops 6 bases and J drops 5 bases, leaving 19 bases in between. From a lookup of the germline V gene, CDR1 and CDR2 are MNHEY and SVGAGI. A word on this clone: The target of this receptor is not known. No per-base quality is available; no much larger clone lies one base away. This specimen includes other DNA sequences encoding the same CDR3.

The trial excluded patients who had a history of autoimmune disease or were on systemic immunosuppression. Peripheral blood for TCR sequencing was collected from all dose cohorts at baseline, on cycle 4 day 1, and on cycle 7 day 1. The samples were taken from a phase I, first-in-human, multicenter, open-label dose-escalation trial of ivuxolimab. Adults with locally advanced or metastatic melanoma, renal cell, hepatocellular, or head and neck squamous cell carcinoma were enrolled in the trial. Before TCR sequencing, CD4+ T cells and CD8+ T cells were sorted from peripheral blood as separate populations.

The source is an adult with an advanced solid tumor such as melanoma, head and neck, liver or kidney cancer. The chain is assembled from TRBV6-5 and TRBJ1-2, and perhaps TRBD1 as D gene, on 5 matching bases. The sequences come from CD4+ or CD8+ T cells sorted from blood, collected in a trial of the OX40 agonist ivuxolimab. CDR3 region: CASRVPGGDGYGYTF. The bases are TGTGCCAGCAGGGTCCCCGGAGGGGACGGATATGGCTACACCTTC.